This TCR beta chain derives from a study of beta chain features in type 1 diabetes (dated by TCRdb to 2016 to 2019). In the study overall: No differences in mean age, gender distribution, total cell number or subset yield were found between patients and healthy donors. In the study, TCRB repertoires of sorted circulating CD4+ T cell subsets from recently diagnosed type 1 diabetes patients were compared with those of matched healthy donors. Whereas all 28 donors provided naive and central memory subsets, regulatory and stem cell-like memory subsets were isolated from just 8 patients and roughly eight healthy donors. A total of roughly 100,000,000 sorted cells were examined across all samples, and the number of cells per subset was strongly correlated with RNA yield.

This clone was recorded a few times. Its antigen target is currently unknown. Base qualities were left out, and no much larger clone turns up one base away. Summary of the overall study and its limitations: Type 1 diabetes patients showed a moderate but significant shortening of TCRB CDR3 length in all four CD4+ subsets. The naive, central memory and regulatory TCRB repertoires appeared to resemble one another more closely among patients than among healthy donors. Fewer insertions and more nucleotide deletions at VDJ recombination sites were observed in patients with type 1 diabetes, implying thymic rearrangement abnormalities. Shorter templates might be favored by PCR, yet because patient and control samples were amplified and corrected together, any such skew would affect both groups equally. Because cDNA was sequenced instead of genomic DNA, highly expressing activated cells could be over-represented, though the groups showed no difference in activation or CD3 levels. HLA sub-analyses involved small numbers of individuals, so any influence of HLA type on TCRB rearrangement remained unresolved.

A single peripheral blood draw of 90 to 150 mL on average was collected from each donor into heparinised tubes. A BD FACSAria II and a panel including CD45RO, CCR7, CD25, CD127, CD95 and CD27 were used to sort naive, central memory, regulatory and stem cell-like memory CD4+ T cells. All sorted populations exceeded 95% purity. PBMCs were separated immediately by Lymphoprep density gradient centrifugation and were stained directly, without being cultured. So that batch effects would be minimized, each experiment stained and sorted samples in pairs, pairing one healthy donor with one patient. All of the isolated RNA was reverse transcribed with the High Capacity cDNA Reverse Transcription Kit, so expressed TCRB transcripts were sequenced. Naive, central memory and regulatory T cell samples underwent deep immunoSEQ sequencing, averaging approximately 3.3 million total reads per sample. Sorted cells were lysed in RLT buffer and RNA was extracted with DNase-treated RNeasy Micro or Mini kits, depending on cell number. To prevent cross-contamination, each cell subset was processed individually, whereas patient and healthy donor samples were processed jointly. The immunoSEQ multiplex PCR was used to amplify TCRB sequences from cDNA, generating 87-bp fragments that spanned the CDR3 region. Sequencing of the amplicons was done on the Illumina HiSeq platform. For the original study's pipeline: Synthetic template baselines were used to correct PCR bias computationally, reads within Hamming distance 2 were collapsed together, and singletons that could not be merged were discarded. Reads were aligned against IMGT so that V, D and J genes, CDR3 length and insertions or deletions at six rearrangement sites could be assigned. Within each subset, clonotype counts were normalized to sorted cell number, and only after that were true diversity and Gini coefficients computed with the tcR R package. The overlap coefficient, calculated on TCRB nucleotide sequences, was used to measure repertoire sharing. Out-of-frame TCRB sequences from naive cells were analyzed to stand in for the pre-selection repertoire. Imported from immuneACCESS, the table was reduced by TCRdb to in-frame sequences with V and J called. These copies leave out some clones; in studies compared against another copy, an unresolved V gene accounts for under half, and the cause of the remainder is not known. V, J and clone size are those of that table, while D and trimming were read from the DNA. Here the sample has under 400,000 clones; over 10% occur a single time. Together, the top ten hold about 0.017% of the sample.

The sample taken for sequencing was naive CD4+ T cells from blood. The label giving this sample's cell subset or site can be read as: true naive CD4+ T cells. The receptor was isolated from a man aged 18 to 35 in good health.

The DNA reads TGTGCCAGCACCCTGACAGTCCGCTATGGCTACACCTTC. The resulting protein is CASTLTVRYGYTF. The rearranged chain carries TRBV7-2 and TRBJ1-2; TRBD1 is perhaps the D gene, given 5 matching bases. The CDR3 goes from the cysteine to the phenylalanine over 13 residues. The entry retains the CDR3 DNA only, 39 bases that are in frame from base 1. V is shortened by 7 bases, J by 4 bases, and the region joining them spans 13 bases. According to the germline V gene, CDR1 reads SGHTA and CDR2 reads FQGNSA.